This TCR beta chain was obtained from a study of T-cell memory formation after mild COVID-19. Across the whole study: TCR clusters mostly belonged to single donors.

One entry per CDR3 protein results from TCRdb running MiXCR on the 5' RACE reads. The sample lists 400,000 to 500,000 distinct CDR3 sequences, 20% to 30% seen once, with 8.5% to 9% in the top ten. V lost 5 bases, J lost 3 bases, and 11 bases stayed unmatched. The CDR3 runs to 17 residues. The germline CDR1 and CDR2 sequences are MDHEN and SYDVKM. Study observations and caveats: For contracting clones, CD4+ ones sat mainly in CM and EM, CD8+ in EMRA. Proof of SARS-CoV-2 specificity was absent for the second-wave clones that crested on day 37. Some clones that responded were present in memory (sampled pre-infection), which suggests cross-reactive memory joined.

This clonotype was observed a few times. The target antigen is unknown. The receptor was derived from an adult woman who had mild COVID-19 (a few samples of this study predate the infection). Cell type and time point are not known. The chain uses TRBV28 and TRBJ2-1, with 9 bases matching TRBD1. The sequencing input was PBMCs or a T cell subset sorted from them (not recorded which). The CDR3 bases are TGTGCCAGCAGTCCACCGCCCGGGACAGGGATCTACAATGAGCAGTTCTTC. Its protein product is CASSPPPGTGIYNEQFF.